This passage covers 14 T cell receptor beta chains from one sample sequenced in a study of graft-versus-host responses after intestinal transplantation. Produced via immunoSEQ multiplex PCR; TCRdb's table is partial and in-frame only. This table has about 90,000 clones, approximately 92% appearing once. The antigens these receptors bind are not known. Material: unstimulated CD8+ T cells sorted from spleen or lymph node cells, obtained before transplant. The source is a human donor who was the organ donor for an intestinal transplant.

The DNA for the CDR3 is TGTGCCAGCAGCCAGGGACTAGCGGGAGATACGCAGTATTTT. Protein sequence: CASSQGLAGDTQYF. V and J are TRBV7-3 and TRBJ2-3, with TRBD2 matching 12 bases. The V gene end was trimmed by 5 bases and the J gene end by 5 bases; junction bases not matched to a gene: 2. Germline lookup yields CDR1 SGHTA and CDR2 FQGTGA. CDR3 length equals 14 residues.

The chain is built from TRBV10-3 and TRBJ2-3; TRBD2 matches at 10 bases. The germline CDR1 and CDR2 sequences are ENHRY and SYGVKD. The CDR3 runs to 15 residues. Trimming removed 6 bases from V and 1 base from J; junction bases left unmatched: 4. CDR3 DNA: TGTGCCATCAGCTCTAGCGGGGGAGGCACAGATACGCAGTATTTT. This codes for CAISSSGGGTDTQYF.

V gene TRBV19 combines with J gene TRBJ1-1; D not resolved. The CDR3 is made up of 14 amino acids. In germline, CDR1 is LNHDA, CDR2 SQIVND (reference sequence). Trimming took 5 bases from V and 0 from J, leaving 10 bases between them. The CDR3 DNA is TGTGCCAGTAGTCAAGACACCTTGAACACTGAAGCTTTCTTT. Its protein product is CASSQDTLNTEAFF.

The chain recombines TRBV11-2 with TRBJ2-7; 8 bases fit TRBD1. J lost 5 bases, V lost 5 bases, and 8 bases had no gene match. Germline V gene sequence: CDR1 SGHAT, CDR2 FQNNGV. This CDR3 is 14 amino acids long. The CDR3 loop is CASSTRTGKDEQYF. Written as DNA, the CDR3 is TGTGCCAGCAGCACCAGGACAGGGAAGGACGAGCAGTACTTC.

V and J are TRBV6-1 and TRBJ2-1; D not certain. The CDR3 is 13 amino acids. Trimming stripped 5 bases from V and 9 bases from J, with 14 bases between. Germline V CDR1 and CDR2: MNHNS, SASEGT. The CDR3 loop reads CASSYSGPGEQFF. Written as DNA, the CDR3 is TGTGCCAGCAGTTATTCTGGCCCAGGTGAGCAGTTCTTC.

The chain recombines TRBV30 with TRBJ1-1; 10 bases map to TRBD1. The CDR3 spans 18 residues. Germline CDR1 is GTSNPN and CDR2 is SVGIG (reference sequence). V was clipped by 0 bases and J by 2 bases; unmatched bases: 12. The CDR3 loop reads CAWSVGQGWIEANTEAFF. CDR3 bases: TGTGCCTGGAGTGTGGGACAGGGGTGGATCGAGGCAAACACTGAAGCTTTCTTT.

The chain joins TRBV9 to TRBJ1-1; TRBD1 aligns across 8 bases. The CDR3 length is 19 residues. In germline, CDR1 is SGDLS, CDR2 YYNGEE. The J segment lost 1 base and the V segment lost 0 bases, leaving 14 bases of the junction unmatched. The CDR3 sequence: CASSVVAHPSQGGNTEAFF. Here the CDR3 DNA reads TGTGCCAGCAGCGTAGTGGCCCATCCTTCACAGGGGGGGAACACTGAAGCTTTCTTT.

For the CDR3, the DNA is TGTGCCACCTTTGCAGCGGGAGTTCCCGATACGCAGTATTTT. It yields the protein CATFAAGVPDTQYF. The rearrangement joins TRBV5-5 to TRBJ2-3; 8 bases map to TRBD2. Germline lookup yields CDR1 SGHKS and CDR2 YYEKEE (reference sequence). There are 14 residues in the CDR3. Losses at the gene ends were 9 bases for V and 6 bases for J; bases not matched to a gene: 12.

V and J are TRBV27 and TRBJ2-6, with a possible D match to TRBD1 (5 bases). There are 17 residues in the CDR3. The ends were cut back, 7 bases at V and 0 bases at J, with 16 bases in the middle. Germline V gene lookup returns CDR1 MNHEY and CDR2 SMNVEV (reference sequence). In nucleotides, the CDR3 is TGTGCCAGCACTCCTTTAGACAGCTACTCTGGGGCCAACGTCCTGACTTTC. As protein: CASTPLDSYSGANVLTF. Full variable domain (missing parts from reference TRBV27 and TRBJ2-6): EAQVTQNPRYLITVTGKKLTVTCSQNMNHEYMSWYRQDPGLGLRQIYYSMNVEVTDKGDVPEGYKVSRKEKRNFPLILESPSPNQTSLYFCASTPLDSYSGANVLTFGAGSRLTVL.

This clone was observed once. This chain uses TRBV5-4 with TRBJ1-2, with D tentatively TRBD1 (6 bases). The CDR3 runs to 14 residues. V was cut by 3 bases and J by 5 bases, with 14 bases left in between. From germline, CDR1 is SGHNT and CDR2 YYREEE (reference sequence). The CDR3 sequence: CASSSRDIKYGYTF. CDR3 in DNA: TGTGCCAGCAGCTCCCGGGACATAAAATATGGCTACACCTTC.

The J gene is TRBJ2-1, the V gene TRBV7-8; 8 bases line up with TRBD2. Per the germline V gene, CDR1 is SGHVS and CDR2 is FQNEAQ. V was clipped by 9 bases and J by 6 bases; unmatched bases: 13. CDR3 length equals 15 residues. The CDR3 loop is CASSAGTSLVNEQFF. In DNA, the CDR3 is TGTGCCAGTTCTGCCGGGACTAGTTTGGTCAATGAGCAGTTCTTC.

This clone was recorded once. The chain recombines TRBV21-1 with TRBJ2-7; the table assigns TRBD1, which was not confirmed against the DNA. TRBV21-1 is a documented pseudogene. This CDR3 is 15 amino acids long. This CDR3 reads CASSINIQGAYEQYF. The CDR3 region has the DNA TGTGCCAGCAGCATAAACATACAGGGGGCCTACGAGCAGTACTTC.

The chain couples TRBV4-1 to TRBJ2-1; a possible D gene is TRBD2 (6 bases). V lost 4 bases and J lost 10, with 17 bases in between. CDR1 and CDR2 from the germline V gene are MGHRA and YSYEKL. The CDR3 is 14 amino acids. The CDR3 here is CASSPSPYREEQFF. The CDR3 coding sequence is TGCGCCAGCAGCCCCTCCCCCTACCGGGAGGAGCAGTTCTTC.

Notes on this clone: At one end, the junction sequence differs from germline, possibly due to a read error. V usage is TRBV4-3 and J usage is TRBJ2-7, with 14 bases matching TRBD2. Germline-derived CDR1 and CDR2 are LGHNA and YSLEER. This CDR3 spans 15 amino acids. The CDR3 bases are TGCGCCGGCAGCCTGGGACTAGCGGGAGCCTACGAGCAGTACTTC. Translating gives CAGSLGLAGAYEQYF.